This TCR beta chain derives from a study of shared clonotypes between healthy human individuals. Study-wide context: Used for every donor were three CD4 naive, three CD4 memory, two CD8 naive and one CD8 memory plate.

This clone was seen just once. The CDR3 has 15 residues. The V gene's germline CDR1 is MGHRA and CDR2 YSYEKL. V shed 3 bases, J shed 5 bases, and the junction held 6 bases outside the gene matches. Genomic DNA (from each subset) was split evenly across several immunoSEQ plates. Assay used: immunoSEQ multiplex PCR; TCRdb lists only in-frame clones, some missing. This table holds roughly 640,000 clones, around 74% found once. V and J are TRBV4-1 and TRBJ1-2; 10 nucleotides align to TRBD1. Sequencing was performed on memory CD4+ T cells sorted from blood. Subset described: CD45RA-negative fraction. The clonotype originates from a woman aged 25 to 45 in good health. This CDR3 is CASSQGTGVSYGYTF. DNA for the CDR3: TGCGCCAGCAGCCAGGGGACAGGGGTGTCTTATGGCTACACCTTC.